This T cell receptor beta chain was recorded in a study of T cells after yellow fever vaccination. Regarding the study as a whole: Abundant clonotypes from the bulk population could contaminate FACS-sorted repertoires.

This clonotype was observed a few times. Antigen unknown. The CDR3 has 13 amino acids. Germline CDR1 is KGHDR and CDR2 is SFDVKD. The V end lost 8 bases, the J end lost 3 bases, and 9 bases lay between the germline ends. By 5'RACE template switching, TCR cDNA was produced, with a universal primer site and UMIs added in the process. One entry per CDR3 protein results from TCRdb running MiXCR on the 5' RACE reads. The table includes hundreds of thousands of distinct CDR3 sequences, under 20% detected once. V is TRBV24-1 and J is TRBJ2-2; D ambiguous. The sequence came from a man aged 18 to 29 who received the YFV17D yellow fever vaccine. Sequenced material: PBMCs, taken before the yellow fever booster vaccination. The CDR3 DNA follows: TGTGCCACCAAGGCGGCGGACACCGGGGAGCTGTTTTTT. It yields the protein CATKAADTGELFF.